This T cell receptor beta chain was profiled in a study of blood T cell repertoires in COVID-19. The CDR3 spans 15 residues. Looked up from germline, CDR1 is MNHEY and CDR2 is SVGAGI. The ends were cut back, 0 bases at V and 1 base at J, with 10 bases in the middle. Libraries were prepared by immunoSEQ multiplex PCR; TCRdb keeps only in-frame clonotypes and omits some of them. The sample lists roughly 670,000 clones, 85% to 90% occurring once. The sample comprised peripheral blood. The chain is built from TRBV6-5 and TRBJ2-7; a possible D gene is TRBD1 (6 bases). This TCR was sampled from a young woman with acute or convalescent COVID-19. For the CDR3, the DNA is TGTGCCAGCAGTTACTCCGGACAGAAATCCTACGAGCAGTACTTC. Translating gives CASSYSGQKSYEQYF.